Presented here are 29 T cell receptor beta chains from one specimen sequenced in a study of vaccination effects on CD4 cells after COVID-19. Here immunoSEQ multiplex PCR was the method, and the copy in TCRdb shows in-frame clones only, minus some. Of roughly 56,000 clones listed, about three quarters are singletons. No antigens are known for them. It was after around 10 days of culture that CD4+ T cells were isolated. This sample comprised CD4+ T cells from PBMCs cultured without peptide, obtained before COVID-19 vaccination. These receptors were collected from a human donor who received a COVID-19 vaccine.

The rearrangement joins TRBV5-3 to TRBJ1-5; D possibly corresponds to TRBD1 (5 bases). TRBV5-3 is an ORF, with its function uncertain. The CDR3 totals 16 residues. Trimming took 2 bases from V and 6 from J, leaving 18 bases between them. The CDR3 nucleotides read TGTGCCAGAAGCTTTATTCGCCAGGGCCTGGCTCAGCCCCAGCATTTT. It is translated as CARSFIRQGLAQPQHF.

The rearrangement joins TRBV4-3 to TRBJ1-3; a possible D gene is TRBD1 (5 bases). Germline CDR1 is LGHNA and CDR2 is YSLEER. The CDR3 runs to 16 residues. Between the trimmed V and J ends, which lost 4 bases and 0 bases, there was a span of 13 bases. The CDR3 coding sequence is TGCGCCAGCAGCCCCTCCCCGGGGCGCTCTGGAAACACCATATATTTT. It yields the protein CASSPSPGRSGNTIYF.

The chain links TRBV7-3 to TRBJ2-5; maybe TRBD2 (6 bases). The CDR3 is made up of 15 amino acids. Germline-derived CDR1 and CDR2 are SGHTA and FQGTGA. Between the trimmed V and J ends, which lost 2 bases and 4 bases, there was a span of 14 bases. CDR3 sequence (DNA): TGTGCCAGCAGCTTAGGGGGGACCCACTTAGAGACCCAGTACTTC. This encodes CASSLGGTHLETQYF.

The CDR3 spells CAISDPTKNYGYTF. DNA for the CDR3: TGTGCCATCAGTGACCCGACAAAAAACTATGGCTACACCTTC. This sequence joins TRBV10-3 and TRBJ1-2; D ambiguous. This CDR3 spans 14 amino acids. Trimming cost V 3 bases and J 2 bases, with 10 bases left between them. From germline, CDR1 is ENHRY and CDR2 SYGVKD.

This chain connects TRBV29-1 to TRBJ2-1, with 7 bases that match TRBD2. Germline loops: CDR1 SQVTM, CDR2 ANQGSEA. V lost 4 bases to trimming and J lost 3 bases; unmatched junction nucleotides: 6. This CDR3 spans 14 amino acids. CDR3 residues: CSVARREVYNEQFF. The CDR3 nucleotides are TGCAGCGTTGCTCGTCGGGAGGTCTACAATGAGCAGTTCTTC.

This clone was seen only once. The J gene is TRBJ1-4, the V gene TRBV11-2; a weak D match, TRBD1 (5 bases). The germline V gene has CDR1 SGHAT and CDR2 FQNNGV. V lost 0 bases and J 8 bases, leaving 16 bases between the germline ends. This CDR3 region has 16 residues. The CDR3 reads CASSLDLRGLKEKLFF. In DNA form, the CDR3 reads TGTGCCAGCAGCTTAGATTTAAGGGGTCTTAAGGAAAAACTGTTTTTT.

The rearrangement uses TRBV18 and TRBJ2-5, with D hard to call. The CDR3 extends over 13 amino acids. The V gene lost 4 bases and the J gene lost 5 bases, with 11 bases spanning the gap. Germline lookup yields CDR1 KGHSH and CDR2 LQKENI. The CDR3 sequence: CASSLGIDETQYF. The CDR3 bases are TGTGCCAGCTCACTGGGCATAGACGAGACCCAGTACTTC.

The gene calls are TRBV6-2 or TRBV6-3 and TRBJ2-5, with 7 positions matching TRBD2. The CDR3 has 17 amino acids. J was trimmed by 1 base and V by 2 bases; bases with no gene match: 10. CDR1 and CDR2 (germline): MNHEY, SVGEGT. The CDR3 spells CASSYLGLAEIQETQYF. CDR3 in DNA: TGTGCCAGCAGTTACCTTGGGCTAGCGGAAATCCAAGAGACCCAGTACTTC.

The chain has TRBV7-9 and TRBJ1-5, with D unclear. Trimming shortened V by 5 bases and J by 11 bases, and 13 bases separated the two germline ends. Germline CDR1 is SEHNR and CDR2 is FQNEAQ (reference sequence). This CDR3 region has 12 residues. CDR3 DNA sequence: TGTGCCAGCAGCAACTCGCCGACGGCCCAGCATTTT. This encodes CASSNSPTAQHF. The whole variable domain, filled in from reference TRBV7-9 and TRBJ1-5, reads DTGVSQNPRHKITKRGQNVTFRCDPISEHNRLYWYRQTLGQGPEFLTYFQNEAQLEKSRLLSDRFSAERPKGSFSTLEIQRTEQGDSAMYLCASSNSPTAQHFGDGTRLSIL.

Only a few counts were recorded for this clone. The CDR3 here is CASSFSGGGNTIYF. CDR3 nucleotides: TGTGCCAGCAGCTTCTCAGGGGGTGGAAACACCATATATTTT. The chain has TRBV7-9 and TRBJ1-3, with 7 bases identical to TRBD1. Germline V gene lookup returns CDR1 SEHNR and CDR2 FQNEAQ (reference sequence). CDR3 length equals 14 residues. V gave up 3 bases and J gave up 3 bases; unmatched junction bases: 2.

The genes are TRBV12-3 or TRBV12-4 and TRBJ2-3; D gene unclear. This CDR3 is 9 amino acids long. Deletions cut 6 bases from V and 8 bases from J, with 3 bases between. CDR3 loop: CASSLTQYF. The CDR3, as DNA: TGTGCCAGCAGCCTTACGCAGTATTTT.

V is TRBV28 and J is TRBJ2-1, with D unclear. The CDR3 loop spans 12 amino acids. Germline-derived CDR1 and CDR2 are MDHEN and SYDVKM. The V end was cut by 5 bases, the J end by 4 bases, with 6 bases between. DNA for the CDR3: TGTGCCAGCAGTCTATTTTACAATGAGCAGTTCTTC. Translation gives CASSLFYNEQFF.

This clone was found once. This chain connects TRBV18 to TRBJ2-1; a weak D match, TRBD2 (5 bases). Germline CDR1 reads KGHSH; CDR2 reads LQKENI. Deletions cut 0 bases from V and 5 bases from J, with 8 bases between. The CDR3 has 14 amino acids. The CDR3 is CASSPPSGNNEQFF. CDR3 nucleotides: TGTGCCAGCTCACCACCGTCGGGGAACAATGAGCAGTTCTTC.

This chain joins TRBV5-6 and TRBJ1-1; no clear D gene. In germline, CDR1 is SGHDT, CDR2 YYEEEE. This CDR3 comprises 13 residues. The V gene lost 5 bases and the J gene lost 0 bases, with 8 bases spanning the gap. CDR3 amino acids: CASRRDMNTEAFF. The CDR3 coding sequence is TGTGCCAGCAGGAGAGATATGAACACTGAAGCTTTCTTT.

The chain employs TRBV24-1 and TRBJ2-5; 8 nucleotides match TRBD1. CDR1 and CDR2 (germline): KGHDR, SFDVKD. J was trimmed by 4 bases and V by 4 bases; bases with no gene match: 10. The CDR3 contains 16 residues. CDR3 in amino acids: CATSDPSWQGAETQYF. The CDR3 DNA follows: TGTGCCACCAGTGACCCGAGCTGGCAGGGGGCAGAGACCCAGTACTTC.

The chain recombines TRBV5-8 with TRBJ1-5; D remains unclear. The V end lost 4 bases, the J end lost 5 bases, and 13 bases lay between the germline ends. Per the germline V gene, CDR1 is SGHTS and CDR2 is YDEGEE. This CDR3 contains 14 residues. Here the CDR3 DNA reads TGTGCCAGCAGCCTGGAAGGGTCATATCAGCCCCAGCATTTT. Translation gives CASSLEGSYQPQHF.

This chain uses TRBV3-1 (or the pseudogene TRBV3-2) with TRBJ2-5; D gene ambiguous. Germline values: CDR1 LGHDT, CDR2 YNNKEL (reference sequence). V shed 4 bases and J shed 1 base, with 7 bases lying between them. The CDR3 totals 13 residues. CDR3 loop: CASSPNAQETQYF. In DNA, the CDR3 is TGTGCCAGCAGCCCTAACGCCCAAGAGACCCAGTACTTC.

The table lists this clone with a few counts. The V call is TRBV5-1, the J call TRBJ1-2; TRBD1 aligns across 11 bases. The junction had 5 bases not matched to a gene; V was cut back by 4 bases and J by 3 bases. Germline CDR1 and CDR2: SGHRS and YFSETQ. CDR3 size: 15 residues. The CDR3 protein is CASSPRTGGDYGYTF. In nucleotides, the CDR3 is TGCGCCAGCAGCCCCAGGACAGGGGGCGACTATGGCTACACCTTC.

This clone was found a few times. This chain links TRBV2 with TRBJ1-6, with D possibly being TRBD1 (6 bases). This CDR3 contains 15 residues. V shed 6 bases and J shed 4 bases, with 13 bases lying between them. Germline V gene lookup returns CDR1 SNHLY and CDR2 FYNNEI. The CDR3 loop is CASRARQEYNSPLHF. DNA for the CDR3: TGTGCCAGCAGGGCAAGACAGGAGTATAATTCACCCCTCCACTTT.

The rearrangement links TRBV5-1 to TRBJ2-3, with TRBD2 matching 8 bases. The germline V gene has CDR1 SGHRS and CDR2 YFSETQ. The J segment lost 1 base and the V segment lost 4 bases, leaving 5 bases of the junction unmatched. The CDR3 loop spans 15 amino acids. For the CDR3, the DNA is TGCGCCAGCAGCCAGGAGCGGGGGCGCACAGATACGCAGTATTTT. Protein product: CASSQERGRTDTQYF.

This clone was observed once. The rearrangement uses TRBV24-1 and TRBJ1-1; 7 bases are a match to TRBD1. The V and J ends lost 5 bases and 2 bases, in that order; junction bases with no gene match: 4. Germline CDR1 is KGHDR and CDR2 is SFDVKD. This CDR3 has 14 amino acids. In DNA, the CDR3 is TGTGCCACCAGTGGGTCAGGGGGAAACACTGAAGCTTTCTTT. This encodes CATSGSGGNTEAFF.

This clone was counted a single time. The chain employs TRBV18 and TRBJ2-5; no definite D call. CDR1 is KGHSH, CDR2 LQKENI, per germline. The CDR3 is 14 residues long. Trimming took 0 bases from V and 2 from J, leaving 7 bases between them. CDR3 in amino acids: CASSPPWSQETQYF. In DNA form, the CDR3 reads TGTGCCAGCTCACCACCCTGGTCTCAAGAGACCCAGTACTTC.

The V gene is TRBV30, the J gene TRBJ1-5; D is unresolved. V gave up 5 bases and J gave up 4 bases, with 12 bases separating them. Germline CDR1 and CDR2: GTSNPN and SVGIG (reference sequence). This CDR3 is 13 amino acids long. CDR3 sequence reads: CAWSPQANQPQHF. In DNA, the CDR3 is TGTGCCTGGTCCCCGCAGGCTAATCAGCCCCAGCATTTT.

This chain links TRBV6-7 with TRBJ2-7; D uncertain. Being an ORF, TRBV6-7 has a function that is uncertain. The V end was cut by 0 bases, the J end by 5 bases, with 11 bases between. The CDR3 covers 14 residues. The CDR3 DNA reads TGTGCCAGCAGTTACTCGGGTAGGACCCACGAGCAGTACGTC. Residues: CASSYSGRTHEQYV.

V is TRBV5-6 and J is TRBJ2-2, with D possibly being TRBD2 (7 bases). The CDR3 extends over 14 amino acids. The ends were cut back, 3 bases at V and 4 bases at J, with 10 bases in the middle. Germline V lookup: CDR1 SGHDT, CDR2 YYEEEE. CDR3 sequence (DNA): TGTGCCAGCAGCTCTAGGGGGGGCACCGGGGAGCTGTTTTTT. This sequence encodes CASSSRGGTGELFF.

This clone showed up just a few times. V is TRBV7-2 and J is TRBJ1-1; 9 nucleotides match TRBD1. CDR1 is SGHTA, CDR2 FQGNSA, per germline. V was clipped by 4 bases and J by 11 bases; unmatched bases: 8. There are 13 residues in the CDR3. For the CDR3, the DNA is TGTGCCAGCAGCTGGAGGGGACAGGGAGAGGCTTTCTTT. Translated, it gives CASSWRGQGEAFF.

The chain has TRBV28 and TRBJ2-2, with D perhaps matching TRBD2 (6 bases). The CDR3 covers 16 residues. Germline CDR1 MDHEN, CDR2 SYDVKM. V shed 5 bases and J shed 5 bases, with 18 bases lying between them. This CDR3 reads CASSPLAEGRTGELFF. CDR3 nucleotides: TGTGCCAGCAGTCCCCTCGCGGAGGGGCGGACCGGGGAGCTGTTTTTT.

This clone showed up just a few times. A junction end diverges from the germline sequence, so it may reflect a read error. The CDR3 coding sequence is TGTGCCAGCACCCAAACCGGGGAGCTGTTTTTT. Its protein is CASTQTGELFF. The chain has TRBV3-1 (or the pseudogene TRBV3-2) and TRBJ2-2; D not certain. The CDR3 has 11 amino acids. From germline, CDR1 is LGHDT and CDR2 YNNKEL (reference sequence).

V and J are TRBV21-1 and TRBJ2-5. TRBV21-1 is given as a pseudogene. The CDR3 contains 15 residues. The CDR3 DNA sequence: TGTGCCAGCAGCAAGCTAAGAACATGCCAAGAGACCCAGTACTTC. Translation gives CASSKLRTCQETQYF.